This TCR beta chain was observed in a study of T-cell memory formation after mild COVID-19. As regards this clonotype: Antigen unknown. The junction and the germline gene differ at one end; a read error may be behind it.

Using its own MiXCR run on the 5' RACE reads, TCRdb lists one record per CDR3 protein. The table shows about 110,000 distinct CDR3 sequences, with roughly a sixth occurring only once. Overall study findings and caveats: Pre-infection memory already had some responding clones, implying cross-reactive memory joined.

CDR1 and CDR2 (germline): SNHLY, FYNNEI. There are 14 residues in the CDR3. The chain recombines TRBV2 with TRBJ2-3, with TRBD2 matching over 7 bases. The clonotype originates from a man aged 18 to 30 who had mild COVID-19 (a few samples of this study predate the infection). Cell type and time point are not known. Sample: PBMCs or a T cell subset sorted from them (not recorded which). Written as DNA, the CDR3 is TGTGCCAGCAGTCCAATGACTAGCAAAGATACGCAGTATTTT. Its translation: CASSPMTSKDTQYF.